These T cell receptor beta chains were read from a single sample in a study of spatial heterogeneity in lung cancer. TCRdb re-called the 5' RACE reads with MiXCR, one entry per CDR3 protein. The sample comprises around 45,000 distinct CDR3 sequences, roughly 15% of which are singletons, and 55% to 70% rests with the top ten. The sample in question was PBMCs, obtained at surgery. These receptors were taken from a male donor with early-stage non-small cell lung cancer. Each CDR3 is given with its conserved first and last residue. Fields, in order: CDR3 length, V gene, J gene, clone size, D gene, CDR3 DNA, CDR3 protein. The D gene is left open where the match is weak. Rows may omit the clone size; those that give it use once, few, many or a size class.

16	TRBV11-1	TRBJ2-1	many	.	TGTGCCAGCAGCTTATCTCCCCAGGTCGCAGGCACTGAGCAGTTCTTC	CASSLSPQVAGTEQFF
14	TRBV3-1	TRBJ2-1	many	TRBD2	TGTGCCAGCAGCCATGCGGGGGGGCCGCATGAGCAGTTCTTC	CASSHAGGPHEQFF
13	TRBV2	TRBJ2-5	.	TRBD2	TGTGCCAGCAGTGGCGGACTAGGAGAGACCCAGTACTTC	CASSGGLGETQYF
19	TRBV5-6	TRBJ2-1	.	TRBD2	TGTGCCAGCAGTCGAAGAGTTGGACTAGCGGCAAAAGGGTACAATGAGCAGTTCTTC	CASSRRVGLAAKGYNEQFF
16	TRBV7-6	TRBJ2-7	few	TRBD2	TGTGCCAGCAGCCCGGGCCTAGCGGGAGGGAGGGACGAGCAGTACTTC	CASSPGLAGGRDEQYF
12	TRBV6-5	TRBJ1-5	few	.	TGTGCCAGCGGAGCCCTCAATCAGCCCCAGCATTTT	CASGALNQPQHF
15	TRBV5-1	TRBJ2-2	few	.	TGCGCCAGCAGCTTGCGGTACGGGAACACCGGGGAGCTGTTTTTT	CASSLRYGNTGELFF
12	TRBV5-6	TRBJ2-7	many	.	TGTGCCAGCAGTACCCCGGGGTACGAGCAGTACTTC	CASSTPGYEQYF
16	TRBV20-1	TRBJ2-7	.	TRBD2	TGCAGTGCCAGTCCCCCTTTAGCGGGAGTCCGGCGCGAGCAGTACTTC	CSASPPLAGVRREQYF
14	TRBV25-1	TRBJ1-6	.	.	TGTGCCAGCAGTGAACCCCATCAGGGTATTCCCCTCCACTTT	CASSEPHQGIPLHF
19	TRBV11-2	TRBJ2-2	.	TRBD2	TGTGCCAGCAGCTTAATTGGGACTAGCGGGAGGAGCTACACCGGGGAGCTGTTTTTT	CASSLIGTSGRSYTGELFF
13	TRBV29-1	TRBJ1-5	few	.	TGCAGCGGTGGAGGCGGTCATAATCAGCCCCAGCATTTT	CSGGGGHNQPQHF
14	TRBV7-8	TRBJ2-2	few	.	TGTGCCAGGACGGGCCGGAGGAACACCGGGGAGCTGTTTTTT	CARTGRRNTGELFF
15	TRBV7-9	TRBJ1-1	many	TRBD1	TGTGCCAGCAGCTTAGGTGGGACAGGGAACACTGAAGCTTTCTTT	CASSLGGTGNTEAFF
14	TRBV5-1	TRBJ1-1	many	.	TGCGCCAGCAGCGGACTGACAAAGAACACTGAAGCTTTCTTT	CASSGLTKNTEAFF
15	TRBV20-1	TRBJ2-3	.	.	TGCAGTGCTACCGACTGGGGTAAAAGCACAGATACGCAGTATTTT	CSATDWGKSTDTQYF
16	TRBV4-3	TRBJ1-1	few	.	TGCGCCAGCAGCCAAGATCAGGGACCCGGGAACACTGAAGCTTTCTTT	CASSQDQGPGNTEAFF
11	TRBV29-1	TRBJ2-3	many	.	TGCAGCGTAAAGGCCACAGATACGCAGTATTTT	CSVKATDTQYF
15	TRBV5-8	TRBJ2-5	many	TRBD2	TGTGCCAGCAGCTTGGGACTAGCGGACCAAGAGACCCAGTACTTC	CASSLGLADQETQYF
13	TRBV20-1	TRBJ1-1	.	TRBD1	TGCAGTGCGGGGGGACAGGTAGGCACTGAAGCTTTCTTT	CSAGGQVGTEAFF
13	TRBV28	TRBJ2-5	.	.	TGTGCCAGCAGTGGAACCAACCAAGAGACCCAGTACTTC	CASSGTNQETQYF
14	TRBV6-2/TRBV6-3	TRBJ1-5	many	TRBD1	TGTGCCAGCAGTTACCGGGACAGACATCAGCCCCAGCATTTT	CASSYRDRHQPQHF
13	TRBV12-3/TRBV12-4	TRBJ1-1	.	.	TGTGCCAGCAGTCTCAGGGGAGACACTGAAGCTTTCTTT	CASSLRGDTEAFF
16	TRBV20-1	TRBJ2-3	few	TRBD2	TGCAGTGCCCCGACTAGCGGGGGGGCCCGCACAGATACGCAGTATTTT	CSAPTSGGARTDTQYF
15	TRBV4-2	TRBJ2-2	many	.	TGTGCCAGCAGCCTTAGGACAGTTGACACCGGGGAGCTGTTTTTT	CASSLRTVDTGELFF
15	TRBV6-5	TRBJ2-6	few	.	TGTGCCAGCAGTTACGGGACGCGTGGGGCCAACGTCCTGACTTTC	CASSYGTRGANVLTF
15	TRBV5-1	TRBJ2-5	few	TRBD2	TGCGCCAGCAGCTTGACTAGCGGGGGACAAGAGACCCAGTACTTC	CASSLTSGGQETQYF
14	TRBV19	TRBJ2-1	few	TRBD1	TGTGCCAGTAGTCCATGGACAGGTCCCGGGGAGCAGTTCTTC	CASSPWTGPGEQFF
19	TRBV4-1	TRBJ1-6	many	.	TGCGCCAGCAGCCCCCCCGCCGGACGGGAGGATTCCTATAATTCACCCCTCCACTTT	CASSPPAGREDSYNSPLHF
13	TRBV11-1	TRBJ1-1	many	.	TGTGCCAGCAGTAGGACGGCGAACACTGAAGCTTTCTTT	CASSRTANTEAFF
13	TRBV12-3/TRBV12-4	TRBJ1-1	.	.	TGTGCCAGCAACGCGTGGGGGGGCACTGAAGCTTTCTTT	CASNAWGGTEAFF
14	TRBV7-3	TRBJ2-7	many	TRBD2	TGTGCCAGCAGCCCTAGCGGGAGCTCCTACGAGCAGTACTTC	CASSPSGSSYEQYF
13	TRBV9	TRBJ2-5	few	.	TGTGCCAGCAGCCCGGGTTACCAAGAGACCCAGTACTTC	CASSPGYQETQYF
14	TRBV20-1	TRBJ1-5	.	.	TGCAGTGCTAGAGATCGAAGGGGCAGGCAGCCCCAGCATTTT	CSARDRRGRQPQHF
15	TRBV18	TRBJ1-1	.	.	TGTGCCAGCTCAGCGCCGGGACCGGCGAACACTGAAGCTTTCTTT	CASSAPGPANTEAFF
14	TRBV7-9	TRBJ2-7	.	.	TGTGCCAGCAGCAACGGGACATCAACCTACGAGCAGTACTTC	CASSNGTSTYEQYF
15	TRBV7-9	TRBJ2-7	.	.	TGTGCCAGCAGCTTAGTGTCTAGCGCCCACTACGAGCAGTACTTC	CASSLVSSAHYEQYF